This T cell receptor (beta chain) was retrieved from a study of blood T cell repertoires in COVID-19 (dated by TCRdb to 2018 to 2021). About the investigation overall: Collaborator samples came from the United States, Italy and Spain and covered acute and convalescent phases of COVID-19. The material from the prospective study consisted of cDNA or gDNA derived from T cells, B-cell-depleted T cells, or PBMCs. Subjects who had been exposed to COVID-19, were actively infected with it, or had recovered from it provided the deeply sampled blood TCRbeta repertoires that made up the dataset. A freely available public database, intended as a resource for researchers studying the immune response to SARS-CoV-2, is where the repertoires were released. The samples were drawn from the first 160 participants of the ongoing ImmuneRACE study and from 950 to 1,500 subjects provided by 6 global collaborators. A de-identified subject ID, COVID-19 status, age in years and sex were almost always included in the sample metadata. Where HLA class I and class II types were available, the types were taken from metadata supplied by the sample provider, not from assay-based typing. The paper as a whole reports these results and caveats: How much clinical and demographic metadata was included differed by source and by participant, and the metadata was provided uncurated.

Deletion took 5 bases off V and 8 bases off J, with a span of 15 bases between the germline ends. The CDR3 measures 14 amino acids from cysteine to phenylalanine. The sequence is cut down to CDR3 DNA, 42 bases in frame from base 1. Looking up the germline V gene yields CDR1 SGHNT and CDR2 YENEEA. A word on this clone: Its target antigen remains unknown. No base-level quality is on record; no much larger clone is a single base apart.

The immunoSEQ Assay, a bias-controlled multiplex PCR, was used to amplify TCRbeta CDR3 regions from genomic DNA. Per the source publication's procedure: The number of nucleated cells in each sample was estimated by amplification of reference gene primers within the assay. To quantify the absolute abundance of each unique TCRbeta CDR3 rearrangement, sequence reads were collapsed and filtered. For each sample, productive Simpson clonality was calculated as the square root of Simpson's diversity index over productive rearrangements. The immuneACCESS repertoire file appears here via TCRdb, limited to in-frame rearrangements. These files lack a portion of the clones; in checked studies, under half of the deficit traces to unresolved V genes, and the cause of the others is not known. From that table come the V and J calls and clone size; the DNA was used to work out D and trimming. This sample holds roughly 240,000 clones; 65% to 90% were observed only once. The ten largest make up roughly 4.6% of the sample.

One collaborating source in Seattle enrolled patients during active infection and followed them longitudinally through the course of disease. Whole blood was collected in K2EDTA tubes by collaborating institutions according to the institutions' own protocols. For TCRbeta analysis, collaborators shipped samples in one of three forms: frozen whole blood, isolated PBMCs, or DNA extracted from either of those sample types. The sequence came from a man over 45 with COVID-19, enrolled during active disease. The sequencing input was peripheral blood. The sequence joins TRBV11-3 to TRBJ2-2; tentative D gene TRBD2, with 5 bases matching. The bases read TGTGCCAGCAGCCTCACTAGTTTCGCTGGGGAGCTGTTTTTT. Its product reads: CASSLTSFAGELFF.